The next 24 T cell receptor beta chains were all read from a single sample in a study of radiotherapy plus CTLA-4 blockade in lung cancer. TCRdb keeps only in-frame clones here, not all; method: immunoSEQ multiplex PCR. The profile shows 120,000 or so clones, about four fifths of them singletons. The input for sequencing was peripheral blood, taken from a patient treated with radiotherapy plus ipilimumab. These receptors were collected from a human donor with non-small cell lung cancer who had a partial response to radiotherapy plus ipilimumab.

This clone was detected a few times. The germline gene is not matched at one end of the junction; a read error may be the cause. The chain recombines TRBV7-9 with TRBJ2-7, with 11 nucleotides matching TRBD2. Per germline, CDR1 SEHNR and CDR2 FQNEAQ (reference sequence). The CDR3 totals 15 residues. CDR3 DNA: TGTGCCAGCAGGTTAGCGGGAGGGGGATCCTACGAGCAGTACTTC. It encodes CASRLAGGGSYEQYF.

This chain connects TRBV29-1 to TRBJ2-2, with D perhaps matching TRBD1 (6 bases). The V gene's germline CDR1 is SQVTM and CDR2 ANQGSEA. The CDR3 has 13 residues. The V and J ends lost 2 bases and 7 bases respectively, with 11 bases between them. DNA for the CDR3: TGCAGCGTTGAACAGGGGACCGGCGGGGAGCTGTTTTTT. Amino acid sequence: CSVEQGTGGELFF.

A few counts support this clone. The chain joins TRBV27 to TRBJ2-7, with 9 bases lining up with TRBD1. Germline trimming cut 6 bases from V and 2 bases from J; bases unmatched to any gene: 8. The CDR3 length is 15 residues. CDR1 is MNHEY, CDR2 SMNVEV, per germline (reference sequence). CDR3 nucleotide sequence: TGTGCCAGCAGAGAGAGACAGGGGGGTCCCTACGAGCAGTACTTC. It codes for CASRERQGGPYEQYF.

The chain recombines TRBV2 with TRBJ1-2, with D possibly TRBD1 on 6 matching bases. V lost 1 base and J lost 4, with 13 bases in between. Germline V CDR1 and CDR2: SNHLY, FYNNEI. This CDR3 spans 15 amino acids. This chain's CDR3 is CASSEGHGQIYGYTF. The CDR3 DNA sequence: TGTGCCAGCAGTGAAGGACACGGACAGATCTATGGCTACACCTTC.

V and J are TRBV5-4 and TRBJ1-1; no definite D call. Trimming took off 3 bases at V and 5 bases at J, with 14 bases between the two ends. CDR1 and CDR2 (germline): SGHNT, YYREEE (reference sequence). CDR3 length: 14 amino acids. CDR3 coding DNA: TGTGCCAGCAGCTCCCTTGGTAGTACGACTGAAGCTTTCTTT. Encoded protein: CASSSLGSTTEAFF.

The chain uses TRBV6-5 and TRBJ1-1, with 7 bases that match TRBD1. Germline V gene data show CDR1 as MNHEY and CDR2 as SVGAGI. The CDR3 is 13 residues long. The junction had 7 bases not matched to a gene; V was cut back by 7 bases and J by 5 bases. The CDR3, as DNA: TGTGCCAGCAATAGACAGGGACGGACTGAAGCTTTCTTT. Protein sequence: CASNRQGRTEAFF.

This chain links TRBV19 with TRBJ1-1; D is undetermined. Germline V gene lookup returns CDR1 LNHDA and CDR2 SQIVND (reference sequence). The V gene lost 6 bases and the J gene lost 1 base, with 18 bases spanning the gap. The CDR3 has 16 amino acids. CDR3 region: CASRLKTGKANTEAFF. The CDR3 nucleotides are TGTGCCAGTAGACTAAAGACCGGTAAGGCGAACACTGAAGCTTTCTTT.

This clone was detected a few times. This chain links TRBV2 with TRBJ1-1; D is possibly TRBD1 (5 bases). The germline CDR1 and CDR2 sequences are SNHLY and FYNNEI. V was trimmed by 6 bases and J by 0 bases, leaving 11 bases between them. The CDR3 runs 14 residues. The CDR3 here is CASSDDRLNTEAFF. The CDR3 DNA reads as TGTGCCAGCAGCGACGACAGACTGAACACTGAAGCTTTCTTT. The full variable domain, its missing parts supplied by reference TRBV2 and TRBJ1-1, is EPEVTQTPSHQVTQMGQEVILRCVPISNHLYFYWYRQILGQKVEFLVSFYNNEISEKSEIFDDQFSVERPDGSNFTLKIRSTKLEDSAMYFCASSDDRLNTEAFFGQGTRLTVV.

The chain recombines TRBV9 with TRBJ1-2, with 9 bases identical to TRBD1. The CDR3 has 15 amino acids. CDR1 SGDLS and CDR2 YYNGEE come from the germline V gene. J was trimmed by 4 bases and V by 0 bases; bases with no gene match: 4. The CDR3 loop reads CASSVDGTGPYGYTF. The CDR3 DNA follows: TGTGCCAGCAGCGTAGACGGGACAGGGCCCTATGGCTACACCTTC.

This chain uses TRBV19 with TRBJ2-3; possibly TRBD2 for D (5 bases). Germline CDR1 reads LNHDA; CDR2 reads SQIVND (reference sequence). V was trimmed by 10 bases and J by 3 bases, leaving 14 bases between them. The CDR3 runs to 13 residues. The CDR3 here is CATRGRGTDTQYF. For the CDR3, the DNA is TGTGCCACGAGAGGGCGCGGGACAGATACGCAGTATTTT.

This chain links TRBV9 with TRBJ2-2; D is undetermined. This CDR3 is 17 amino acids long. The germline V gene encodes CDR1 SGDLS and CDR2 YYNGEE. Deletions cut 0 bases from V and 1 base from J, with 13 bases between. DNA of the CDR3: TGTGCCAGCAGCGTAGCGTCGAACAGCTTGAACACCGGGGAGCTGTTTTTT. Translating it yields CASSVASNSLNTGELFF.

This clone was detected ten times or more. This rearrangement joins TRBV28 to TRBJ1-1; tentatively, D is TRBD1 (5 bases). The CDR3 runs to 15 residues. V shed 7 bases and J shed 1 base, with 16 bases lying between them. Germline CDR1 and CDR2: MDHEN and SYDVKM. CDR3 sequence (DNA): TGTGCCAGCATTCCCCGTCAGGGATGGAACACTGAAGCTTTCTTT. Encoded protein: CASIPRQGWNTEAFF.

This chain connects TRBV28 to TRBJ2-7, with a weak D call TRBD1 (5 bases). This CDR3 comprises 15 residues. Germline lookup yields CDR1 MDHEN and CDR2 SYDVKM. Trimming took 7 bases from V and 2 from J, leaving 18 bases between them. DNA for the CDR3: TGTGCCAGCACTTCACCCCAGGGAAAACCCTACGAGCAGTACTTC. Its translation is CASTSPQGKPYEQYF. The full variable domain, in which reference TRBV28 and TRBJ2-7 provide the parts outside the CDR3, is DVKVTQSSRYLVKRTGEKVFLECVQDMDHENMFWYRQDPGLGLRLIYFSYDVKMKEKGDIPEGYSVSREKKERFSLILESASTNQTSMYLCASTSPQGKPYEQYFGPGTRLTVT.

This clone has a handful of counts. The rearrangement uses TRBV27 and TRBJ2-7; TRBD2 matches 7 bases. The CDR3 is 14 residues long. V trimming: 2 bases; J trimming: 4 bases; junction bases outside the gene matches: 5. Germline CDR1 MNHEY, CDR2 SMNVEV (reference sequence). CDR3: CASSLKPSGYEQYV. CDR3 DNA sequence: TGTGCCAGCAGTTTAAAACCTAGCGGTTACGAGCAGTACGTC.

There are a few counts of this clone. The J gene is TRBJ1-3, the V gene TRBV4-2; D is perhaps TRBD1 (5 bases). The CDR3 is 18 residues long. Looked up from germline, CDR1 is LGHNA and CDR2 is YNFKEQ. Trimming took off 0 bases at V and 0 bases at J, with 15 bases between the two ends. The chain's CDR3 is CASSQELNRGSSGNTIYF. In DNA form, the CDR3 reads TGTGCCAGCAGCCAAGAGCTAAATCGGGGGAGCTCTGGAAACACCATATATTTT.

J is TRBJ2-1 and V is TRBV4-1, with 11 bases aligning to TRBD2. Germline lookup yields CDR1 MGHRA and CDR2 YSYEKL. J was trimmed by 4 bases and V by 4 bases; bases with no gene match: 6. This CDR3 has 16 residues. CDR3 coding DNA: TGCGCCAGCAGCCGTCAGACTAGCGGGAATTACAATGAGCAGTTCTTC. Its protein is CASSRQTSGNYNEQFF.

This chain joins TRBV5-5 and TRBJ1-2; weak D call: TRBD1 (6 bases). V dropped 4 bases and J dropped 8 bases, with 15 bases sitting between them. Per germline, CDR1 SGHKS and CDR2 YYEKEE (reference sequence). The CDR3 covers 13 residues. CDR3 protein: CASSATGLDGYTF. CDR3 bases: TGTGCCAGCAGCGCGACAGGTCTGGACGGCTACACCTTC.

The chain has TRBV6-5 and TRBJ1-1; D is possibly TRBD1 (5 bases). CDR3 length: 15 residues. Germline loops: CDR1 MNHEY, CDR2 SVGAGI. Trimming stripped 6 bases from V and 3 bases from J, with 17 bases between. CDR3 nucleotides: TGTGCCAGCAGAGACAGCAACGGTCGGGACACTGAAGCTTTCTTT. Amino acid sequence: CASRDSNGRDTEAFF.

J is TRBJ1-5 and V is TRBV7-9, with TRBD1 identical over 9 bases. This CDR3 has 17 amino acids. Germline CDR1 reads SEHNR; CDR2 reads FQNEAQ (reference sequence). After removal of 3 bases from V and 7 bases from J, the junction contained 13 bases not matched to a gene. The CDR3 spells CASSFAYTGGVGQPQHF. In DNA, the CDR3 is TGTGCCAGCAGCTTCGCCTATACAGGGGGCGTGGGGCAGCCCCAGCATTTT.

The chain has TRBV5-6 and TRBJ2-7; 10 bases line up with TRBD1. CDR1 and CDR2 from the germline V gene are SGHDT and YYEEEE. After removal of 0 bases from V and 0 bases from J, the junction contained 3 bases not matched to a gene. The CDR3 is made up of 16 amino acids. CDR3 bases: TGTGCCAGCAGCTTGGGGGGACAGGGGCCCTCCTACGAGCAGTACGTC. Amino acids: CASSLGGQGPSYEQYV.

This chain links TRBV9 with TRBJ2-5, with TRBD2 matching 8 bases. CDR1 SGDLS and CDR2 YYNGEE come from the germline V gene. J was trimmed by 1 base and V by 1 base; bases with no gene match: 9. The CDR3 has 17 residues. The CDR3 nucleotides are TGTGCCAGCAGCGTATTATTCAGGGCGGGGGGCCAAGAGACCCAGTACTTC. Encoded protein: CASSVLFRAGGQETQYF.

The rearrangement uses TRBV5-8 and TRBJ2-2; the match to TRBD1 covers 8 bases. This CDR3 is 15 amino acids long. V lost 5 bases to trimming and J lost 3 bases; unmatched junction nucleotides: 6. CDR1 SGHTS and CDR2 YDEGEE come from the germline V gene. The chain's CDR3 is CASSSGQGDTGELFF. The CDR3 DNA is TGTGCCAGCAGTTCCGGACAGGGCGACACCGGGGAGCTGTTTTTT.

The V and J genes are TRBV10-3 and TRBJ2-1; 8 nucleotides align to TRBD2. This CDR3 has 15 residues. The germline CDR1 and CDR2 sequences are ENHRY and SYGVKD. With 10 bases clipped from V and 0 bases from J, the junction kept 8 bases outside the gene matches. CDR3 sequence reads: CASAASGGSYNEQFF. The CDR3 nucleotides read TGTGCCAGCGCGGCGAGCGGGGGCTCCTACAATGAGCAGTTCTTC.

This rearrangement joins TRBV19 to TRBJ1-2; D is unclear. Trimming took off 3 bases at V and 0 bases at J, with 8 bases between the two ends. CDR3 length: 14 residues. The germline CDR1 and CDR2 sequences are LNHDA and SQIVND (reference sequence). CDR3 amino acids: CASSIPGTNYGYTF. The CDR3 region has the DNA TGTGCCAGTAGTATCCCGGGGACTAACTATGGCTACACCTTC.